The 22 T cell receptor beta chains listed next were all sequenced from one sample in a study of metastatic and nonmetastatic thyroid tumors. All patients were treatment-naive before thyroid surgery. TCRdb reprocessed the PCR reads using MiXCR. The table lists more than 25,000 clones, under 14% of them singletons. Material for sequencing was blood. The receptors here all came from a female donor with papillary thyroid cancer or a benign thyroid nodule (not recorded which). Some clones in this sample may be carry-over from other donors' samples.

This clone has just a few counts. Its ends do not fully match the called genes, so a read error is possible. This chain joins TRBV6-2 or TRBV6-3 and TRBJ2-6; D gene ambiguous. The CDR3 length is 15 residues. From germline, CDR1 is MNHEY and CDR2 SVGEGT. CDR3 in amino acids: CASSYDPSGANVPTF. DNA of the CDR3: TGTGCCAGCAGTTACGACCCCTCTGGAGCCAACGTCCCGACTTTC.

The chain carries TRBV18 and TRBJ2-1; 8 nucleotides line up with TRBD2. V lost 0 bases and J lost 7; bases outside the gene matches: 14. The CDR3 is 18 residues long. Per germline, CDR1 KGHSH and CDR2 LQKENI. The CDR3 sequence: CASSPPLTREGQGNEQFF. The CDR3 nucleotides read TGTGCCAGCTCACCACCGCTGACTCGGGAGGGCCAAGGGAATGAGCAGTTCTTC. The variable domain in full, completed from reference TRBV18 and TRBJ2-1, reads NAGVMQNPRHLVRRRGQEARLRCSPMKGHSHVYWYRQLPEEGLKFMVYLQKENIIDESGMPKERFSAEFPKEGPSILRIQQVVRGDSAAYFCASSPPLTREGQGNEQFFGPGTRLTVL.

In its sample, this clone was seen many times. This chain joins TRBV29-1 and TRBJ1-2; 7 positions match TRBD1. Looked up from germline, CDR1 is SQVTM and CDR2 is ANQGSEA. V lost 5 bases and J lost 3; bases outside the gene matches: 6. The CDR3 consists of 13 residues. This CDR3 is CSVSEGGDYGYTF. The CDR3 nucleotides are TGCAGCGTTTCAGAAGGGGGCGACTATGGCTACACCTTC. Full variable domain (rest looked up from reference TRBV29-1 and TRBJ1-2): SAVISQKPSRDICQRGTSLTIQCQVDSQVTMMFWYRQQPGQSLTLIATANQGSEATYESGFVIDKFPISRPNLTFSTLTVSNMSPEDSSIYLCSVSEGGDYGYTFGSGTRLTVV.

This clone has ten or more counts. The chain joins TRBV6-4 to TRBJ2-5; either TRBD1 or TRBD2 may fit D (6 bases each). CDR1 is MRHNA and CDR2 is SNTAGT in the germline V gene. This CDR3 has 14 amino acids. The CDR3 DNA reads TGTCTCGACGGGGGCAGGCCGGGGCGGGAGACCCAGTACTTC. Amino acids: CLDGGRPGRETQYF.

This clone was counted at least ten times. V gene TRBV6-5 combines with J gene TRBJ2-7, with 9 nucleotides matching TRBD1. The CDR3 spans 16 residues. The V gene's germline CDR1 is MNHEY and CDR2 SVGAGI. The V gene end was trimmed by 0 bases and the J gene end by 2 bases; junction bases not matched to a gene: 5. CDR3 sequence: CASSYSGDRVTYEQYF. The CDR3 DNA sequence: TGTGCCAGCAGTTACTCGGGGGACAGGGTTACCTACGAGCAGTACTTC.

This clone showed up many times. V and J are TRBV3-1 and TRBJ2-3; 10 bases fit TRBD1. CDR1 and CDR2 from the germline V gene are LGHDT and YNNKEL (reference sequence). With 1 base clipped from V and 4 bases from J, the junction kept 8 bases outside the gene matches. CDR3 size: 17 residues. For the CDR3, the DNA is TGTGCCAGCAGCCAAGGCCGACAGGGGGCGCCGGCAGATACGCAGTATTTT. Amino acid sequence: CASSQGRQGAPADTQYF.

The table lists this clone with many counts. The genes are TRBV9 and TRBJ2-1, with 7 positions matching TRBD2. Looked up from germline, CDR1 is SGDLS and CDR2 is YYNGEE. This CDR3 has 12 residues. J was trimmed by 8 bases and V by 5 bases; bases with no gene match: 4. CDR3 residues: CASSGTSDEQFF. The CDR3 bases are TGTGCCAGCAGTGGTACTAGCGATGAGCAGTTCTTC.

This clone is judged medium-sized. The V and J genes are TRBV6-2 or TRBV6-3 and TRBJ1-2; TRBD1 might be the D (6 bases). Deletions cut 2 bases from V and 9 bases from J, with 10 bases between. Germline lookup yields CDR1 MNHEY and CDR2 SVGEGT. The CDR3 has 12 amino acids. The CDR3 region is CASSYGGIRYTF. In DNA form, the CDR3 reads TGTGCCAGCAGTTACGGGGGCATTCGCTACACCTTC.

This clone was picked up many times. The J gene is TRBJ2-1, the V gene TRBV2; 9 bases line up with TRBD2. V was pared by 5 bases and J by 5 bases, with 4 bases of the junction left unmatched. The germline CDR1 and CDR2 sequences are SNHLY and FYNNEI. The CDR3 has 14 amino acids. CDR3: CASSRASGNNEQFF. CDR3 sequence (DNA): TGTGCCAGCAGTCGGGCTAGCGGGAACAATGAGCAGTTCTTC.

This clone was detected many times. This chain joins TRBV7-2 and TRBJ2-5, with D maybe TRBD2 (6 bases). The CDR3 loop spans 12 amino acids. Deletions cut 9 bases from V and 5 bases from J, with 13 bases between. Germline CDR1 reads SGHTA; CDR2 reads FQGNSA. This CDR3 is CASKGLKETQYF. In DNA, the CDR3 is TGTGCCAGTAAAGGACTAAAGGAGACCCAGTACTTC.

The chain employs TRBV20-1 and TRBJ2-1, with D possibly matching TRBD2 (6 bases). The V end was cut by 5 bases, the J end by 3 bases, with 17 bases between. Germline CDR1 and CDR2: DFQATT and SNEGSKA (reference sequence). The CDR3 totals 15 residues. The CDR3 DNA reads as TGCAGTGCTTGGGGGGTGGATTCGATCTACAATGAGCAGTTCTTC. Translating gives CSAWGVDSIYNEQFF.

The rearrangement joins TRBV5-5 to TRBJ2-3, with TRBD2 as a possible D gene (6 bases). Germline CDR1 SGHKS, CDR2 YYEKEE (reference sequence). There are 15 residues in the CDR3. Trimming shortened V by 0 bases and J by 4 bases, and 12 bases separated the two germline ends. The CDR3: CASSLVWTKADTQYF. The CDR3 DNA reads TGTGCCAGCAGCTTGGTCTGGACTAAAGCAGATACGCAGTATTTT.

This clone was counted a few times. This may be a read error: a much more frequent sequence differs by one nucleotide. The gene calls are TRBV6-1 and TRBJ2-6, with 8 bases that match TRBD1. The J segment lost 0 bases and the V segment lost 6 bases, leaving 7 bases of the junction unmatched. Germline assignment: CDR1 MNHNS and CDR2 SASEGT. The CDR3 runs to 17 residues. The CDR3 reads CASRLGQGISGANVLTF. CDR3 nucleotide sequence: TGTGCCAGCAGACTCGGACAGGGAATCTCTGGGGCCAACGTCCTGACTTTC.

This clone was counted ten times or more. The chain combines TRBV27 with TRBJ2-2, with 7 bases matching TRBD1. The CDR3 runs 16 residues. V trimming: 7 bases; J trimming: 1 base; junction bases outside the gene matches: 9. CDR1 and CDR2 (germline): MNHEY, SMNVEV (reference sequence). CDR3 loop: CASTASGQLNTGELFF. The CDR3 region has the DNA TGTGCCAGCACCGCCTCGGGACAGCTGAACACCGGGGAGCTGTTTTTT.

This clone was recorded many times. The chain links TRBV19 to TRBJ2-1; D gene unclear. V was cut by 6 bases and J by 2 bases, with 14 bases left in between. This CDR3 is 15 amino acids long. From germline, CDR1 is LNHDA and CDR2 SQIVND (reference sequence). In DNA form, the CDR3 reads TGTGCCAGTAGGTCCGGGTCTCTCCCCTACAATGAGCAGTTCTTC. Its protein is CASRSGSLPYNEQFF.

This clone was observed many times. The junction and the germline gene differ at one end; a read error may be behind it. This rearrangement joins TRBV5-4 to TRBJ1-2; 8 nucleotides match TRBD1. Germline CDR1 and CDR2: SGHNT and YYREEE (reference sequence). CDR3 length: 15 residues. In DNA form, the CDR3 reads TGTACCAGCAGCCTTGGACAGGGAGGGAACTATGGCTACACCTTC. Protein: CTSSLGQGGNYGYTF.

This clone was counted ten times or more. CDR3 DNA sequence: TGTGCCAGTAGTATTACGGGAGTATGGGTTCCTAACTATGGCTACACCTTC. It is translated as CASSITGVWVPNYGYTF. The chain recombines TRBV19 with TRBJ1-2, with unresolved D. This CDR3 has 17 amino acids. Germline assignment: CDR1 LNHDA and CDR2 SQIVND (reference sequence). Trimming shortened V by 3 bases and J by 0 bases, and 17 bases separated the two germline ends.

This clone was observed many times. CDR3 protein: CASRDPAVNTEAFF. DNA for the CDR3: TGTGCCAGCAGGGATCCGGCCGTGAACACTGAAGCTTTCTTT. The rearrangement uses TRBV7-2 and TRBJ1-1; D is uncertain. Germline assignment: CDR1 SGHTA and CDR2 FQGNSA. V was cut by 6 bases and J by 0 bases, with 11 bases left in between. The CDR3 has 14 amino acids.

This clone was recorded at least ten times. This chain connects TRBV6-5 to TRBJ2-5, with D hard to call. The CDR3 is made up of 14 amino acids. Germline assignment: CDR1 MNHEY and CDR2 SVGAGI. Trimming cost V 0 bases and J 5 bases, with 10 bases left between them. The CDR3, as DNA: TGTGCCAGCAGTTACTCGAGACCCGAGGAGACCCAGTACTTC. Its protein is CASSYSRPEETQYF.

This clone was seen repeatedly, ten times or more. The gene calls are TRBV4-1 and TRBJ1-6, with D perhaps matching TRBD1 (5 bases). This CDR3 comprises 17 residues. Germline loops: CDR1 MGHRA, CDR2 YSYEKL. V lost 1 base and J 0 bases, leaving 10 bases between the germline ends. The CDR3 region is CASSQGEGNSYNSPLHF. In DNA form, the CDR3 reads TGCGCCAGCAGCCAAGGGGAGGGGAACTCCTATAATTCACCCCTCCACTTT.

This clone was seen at least ten times. This chain links TRBV7-9 with TRBJ2-1, with TRBD2 matching 9 bases. V lost 2 bases and J lost 5; bases outside the gene matches: 4. The V gene's germline CDR1 is SEHNR and CDR2 FQNEAQ (reference sequence). This CDR3 has 15 residues. CDR3 loop: CASSLYGGRDNEQFF. The CDR3 DNA reads as TGTGCCAGCAGCTTATATGGCGGGAGGGACAATGAGCAGTTCTTC.

As for this clone: Because it lacks the conserved phenylalanine or tryptophan at the end, this CDR3 is likely a read error. The chain recombines TRBV2 with TRBJ2-5, with D uncertain. Between the trimmed V and J ends, which lost 8 bases and 3 bases, there was a span of 16 bases. The CDR3 has 14 amino acids. Per the germline V gene, CDR1 is SNHLY and CDR2 is FYNNEI. As DNA, the CDR3 is TGTGCCAGCCTCGGGTGGTACTCGGAAGAGACCCAGTACGTC. This sequence encodes CASLGWYSEETQYV.